This record looks at one T cell receptor beta chain sequence and its context. The record originates from a study of blood T cell repertoires in COVID-19. Study in general: The United States, Italy and Spain were the sources of the acute and convalescent COVID-19 samples. Sources were T cells, B-cell-depleted T cells, or PBMCs; the material itself was cDNA or gDNA.

The CDR3 loop spans 16 amino acids. Germline lookup yields CDR1 SGHTA and CDR2 FQGTGA. V shed 5 bases, J shed 10 bases, and the junction held 11 bases outside the gene matches. As processed by the authors: Estimated nucleated cell counts came from reference gene primer amplification. Assay used: immunoSEQ multiplex PCR; TCRdb lists only in-frame clones, some missing. The V and J calls and clone size were taken over from that table, and D and trimming were inferred from the DNA. The data hold about 100,000 clones, with roughly 85% observed a single time. The genes are TRBV7-3 and TRBJ2-1, with 13 bases fitting TRBD2. The receptor's source is a woman in her 70s with acute or convalescent COVID-19. Source material: peripheral blood. In nucleotides, the CDR3 is TGTGCCAGCAGCCCCGGAACTAGCGGGGGGGCGAGGGAGCAGTTCTTC. Encoded protein: CASSPGTSGGAREQFF. Supplemented by reference TRBV7-3 and TRBJ2-1, the full variable domain reads GAGVSQTPSNKVTEKGKYVELRCDPISGHTALYWYRQSLGQGPEFLIYFQGTGAADDSGLPNDRFFAVRPEGSVSTLKIQRTERGDSAVYLCASSPGTSGGAREQFFGPGTRLTVL.